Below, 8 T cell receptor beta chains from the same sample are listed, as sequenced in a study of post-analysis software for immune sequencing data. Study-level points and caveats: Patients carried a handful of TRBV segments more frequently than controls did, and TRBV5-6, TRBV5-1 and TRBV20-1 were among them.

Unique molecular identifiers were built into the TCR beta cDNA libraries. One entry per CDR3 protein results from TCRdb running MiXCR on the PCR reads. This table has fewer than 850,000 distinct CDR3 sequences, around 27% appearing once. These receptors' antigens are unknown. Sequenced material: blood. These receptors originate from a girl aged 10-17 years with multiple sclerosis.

CDR3 amino acids: CASSSLTPSNQPQHF. The DNA of the CDR3 is TGTGCCAGCAGTTCCCTAACACCTAGCAATCAGCCCCAGCATTTT. The gene calls are TRBV6-5 and TRBJ1-5; D gene ambiguous. This CDR3 is built from 15 residues. With 4 bases removed from V and 0 bases from J, the gap between germline ends came to 10 bases. The V gene's germline CDR1 is MNHEY and CDR2 SVGAGI.

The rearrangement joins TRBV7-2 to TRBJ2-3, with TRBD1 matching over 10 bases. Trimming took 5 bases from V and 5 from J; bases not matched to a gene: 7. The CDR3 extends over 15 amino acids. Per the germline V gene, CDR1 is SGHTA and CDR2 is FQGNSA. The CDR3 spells CASSPRTGGGDTQYF. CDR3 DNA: TGTGCCAGCAGCCCCCGGACAGGGGGTGGAGATACGCAGTATTTT.

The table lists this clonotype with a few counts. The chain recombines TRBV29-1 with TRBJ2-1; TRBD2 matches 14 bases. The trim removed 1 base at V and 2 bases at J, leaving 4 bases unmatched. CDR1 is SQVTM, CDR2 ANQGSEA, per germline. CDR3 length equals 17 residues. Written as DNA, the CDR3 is TGCAGCGTTGAAGGGGGACTAGCGGGAGCCACCTACAATGAGCAGTTCTTC. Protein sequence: CSVEGGLAGATYNEQFF.

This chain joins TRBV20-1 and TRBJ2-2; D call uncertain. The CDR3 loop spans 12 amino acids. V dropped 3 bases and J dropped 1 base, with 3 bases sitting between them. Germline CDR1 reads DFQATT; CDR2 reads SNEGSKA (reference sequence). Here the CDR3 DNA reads TGCAGTGCTAGCGGGAACACCGGGGAGCTGTTTTTT. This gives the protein CSASGNTGELFF.

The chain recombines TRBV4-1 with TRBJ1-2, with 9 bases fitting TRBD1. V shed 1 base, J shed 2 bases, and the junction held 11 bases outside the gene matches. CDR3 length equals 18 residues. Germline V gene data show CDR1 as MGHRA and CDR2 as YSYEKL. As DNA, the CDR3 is TGCGCCAGCAGCCAAGCTCCGACAGGGGGTGAGAGGAACTATGGCTACACCTTC. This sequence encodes CASSQAPTGGERNYGYTF.

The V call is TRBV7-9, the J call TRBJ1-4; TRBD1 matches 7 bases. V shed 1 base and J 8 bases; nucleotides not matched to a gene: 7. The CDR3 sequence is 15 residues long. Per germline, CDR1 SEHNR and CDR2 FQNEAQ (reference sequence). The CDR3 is CASSLVKGTDEKLFF. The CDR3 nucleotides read TGTGCCAGCAGCTTAGTTAAAGGGACAGACGAAAAACTGTTTTTT.

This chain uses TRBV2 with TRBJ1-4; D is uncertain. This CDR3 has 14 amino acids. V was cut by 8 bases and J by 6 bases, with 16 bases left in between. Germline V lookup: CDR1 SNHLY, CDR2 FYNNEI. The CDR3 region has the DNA TGTGCCAGCGGCCAGGATAGCTGGGATGAAAAACTGTTTTTT. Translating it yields CASGQDSWDEKLFF.

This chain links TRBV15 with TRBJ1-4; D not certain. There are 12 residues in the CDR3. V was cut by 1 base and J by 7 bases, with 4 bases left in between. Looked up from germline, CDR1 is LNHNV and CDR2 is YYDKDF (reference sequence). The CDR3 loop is CATSRGPEKLFF. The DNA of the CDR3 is TGTGCCACCAGCAGAGGCCCTGAAAAACTGTTTTTT.